The 24 T cell receptor beta chains reported below all come from one sample, sequenced in a study of cytomegalovirus exposure and HLA in healthy donors. Amplification used 60 Vbeta primers and 13 Jbeta primers. Clones were read by immunoSEQ multiplex PCR, and TCRdb kept only the in-frame ones, dropping some. Here the sample spans more than 110,000 clones, around 86% being singletons. Sequencing was carried out using PBMCs. The source is a female donor in good health and CMV-seronegative.

The chain carries TRBV11-2 and TRBJ2-1; 7 bases line up with TRBD1. The trim removed 6 bases at V and 7 bases at J, leaving 9 bases unmatched. The V gene's germline CDR1 is SGHAT and CDR2 FQNNGV. The CDR3 sequence is 14 residues long. The CDR3 protein is CASSIWTGLNEQFF. CDR3 coding DNA: TGTGCCAGCAGTATTTGGACAGGCCTGAATGAGCAGTTCTTC.

The chain is built from TRBV6-5 and TRBJ2-5; D might be TRBD1 (6 bases). CDR1 MNHEY and CDR2 SVGAGI come from the germline V gene. The V and J ends lost 2 bases and 5 bases respectively, with 12 bases between them. There are 14 residues in the CDR3. Here the CDR3 reads CASSYRGQGETQYF. CDR3 nucleotides: TGTGCCAGCAGTTACAGGGGCCAGGGGGAGACCCAGTACTTC.

The chain is built from TRBV4-2 and TRBJ2-7, with TRBD2 matching over 11 bases. After removal of 4 bases from V and 1 base from J, the junction contained 3 bases not matched to a gene. The CDR3 covers 15 residues. Germline V CDR1 and CDR2: LGHNA, YNFKEQ. This chain's CDR3 is CASSPGTSGSYEQYF. The CDR3 nucleotides are TGTGCCAGCAGCCCCGGGACTAGCGGTTCCTACGAGCAGTACTTC.

This chain connects TRBV28 to TRBJ2-1, with 8 bases aligning to TRBD1. Germline V CDR1 and CDR2: MDHEN, SYDVKM. Losses at the gene ends were 3 bases for V and 8 bases for J; bases not matched to a gene: 12. The CDR3 covers 16 residues. As DNA, the CDR3 is TGTGCCAGCAGTTTGGGGACAGGATGGAGGGAGTATGAGCAGTTCTTC. It codes for CASSLGTGWREYEQFF.

The rearrangement links TRBV11-2 to TRBJ1-2; a possible D gene is TRBD1 (5 bases). Germline V gives CDR1 SGHAT, CDR2 FQNNGV. V shed 2 bases and J shed 4 bases, with 5 bases lying between them. The CDR3 length is 12 residues. The CDR3 sequence is CASSLQGYGYTF. DNA for the CDR3: TGTGCCAGCAGCTTACAGGGCTATGGCTACACCTTC. The full variable domain, with the rest looked up from reference TRBV11-2 and TRBJ1-2, is EAGVAQSPRYKIIEKRQSVAFWCNPISGHATLYWYQQILGQGPKLLIQFQNNGVVDDSQLPKDRFSAERLKGVDSTLKIQPAKLEDSAVYLCASSLQGYGYTFGSGTRLTVV.

The chain recombines TRBV9 with TRBJ2-3; TRBD2 matches at 9 bases. CDR1 is SGDLS, CDR2 YYNGEE, per germline. V lost 0 bases and J lost 4; bases outside the gene matches: 6. This CDR3 comprises 16 residues. The CDR3 DNA reads as TGTGCCAGCAGCGTAGATGCGGGAGGGCCCTCAGATACGCAGTATTTT. Its protein product is CASSVDAGGPSDTQYF.

The table lists this clone with a few counts. The chain carries TRBV6-1 and TRBJ1-1; possibly TRBD1 for D (5 bases). The CDR3 has 14 amino acids. The germline CDR1 and CDR2 sequences are MNHNS and SASEGT. Trimming left V 7 bases short and J 0 bases short, with 12 bases between. The CDR3 sequence: CASTSSGMNTEAFF. CDR3 nucleotide sequence: TGTGCCAGCACCTCGTCAGGGATGAACACTGAAGCTTTCTTT.

The J gene is TRBJ2-1, the V gene TRBV2, with a weak D call TRBD2 (6 bases). The V end lost 7 bases, the J end lost 1 base, and 14 bases lay between the germline ends. The CDR3 length is 15 residues. Per germline, CDR1 SNHLY and CDR2 FYNNEI. The CDR3 protein is CASTLRDFSYNEQFF. The DNA of the CDR3 is TGTGCCAGCACCCTCAGGGACTTTTCCTACAATGAGCAGTTCTTC.

J is TRBJ2-7 and V is TRBV29-1; 10 positions agree with TRBD2. Germline trimming cut 0 bases from V and 0 bases from J; bases unmatched to any gene: 5. Germline CDR1 is SQVTM and CDR2 is ANQGSEA. This CDR3 spans 16 amino acids. The chain's CDR3 is CSVEDPTSGTSYEQYF. The DNA of the CDR3 is TGCAGCGTTGAAGACCCTACTAGCGGGACCTCCTACGAGCAGTACTTC.

This clone was recorded a few times. This chain uses TRBV7-9 with TRBJ1-2, with D maybe TRBD1 (6 bases). Trimming left V 4 bases short and J 5 bases short, with 14 bases between. CDR1 and CDR2 (germline): SEHNR, FQNEAQ (reference sequence). This CDR3 comprises 14 residues. The DNA for the CDR3 is TGTGCCAGCAGCTACAGTGGACAGCTGTATGGCTACACCTTC. Translating it yields CASSYSGQLYGYTF.

V is TRBV2 and J is TRBJ1-5; D is undetermined. The V gene's germline CDR1 is SNHLY and CDR2 FYNNEI. The CDR3 is 14 amino acids. The germline V and J ends were trimmed by 1 base and 6 bases, with 10 bases remaining between them. CDR3 loop: CASSEGRRAQPQHF. CDR3 coding DNA: TGTGCCAGCAGTGAAGGAAGGAGGGCTCAGCCCCAGCATTTT.

The chain employs TRBV7-9 and TRBJ2-7; D is ambiguous. With 7 bases removed from V and 2 bases from J, the gap between germline ends came to 9 bases. In germline, CDR1 is SEHNR, CDR2 FQNEAQ (reference sequence). The CDR3 has 12 amino acids. This CDR3 is CASNTNPYEQYF. Written as DNA, the CDR3 is TGTGCCAGCAATACAAACCCCTACGAGCAGTACTTC.

This chain connects TRBV4-1 to TRBJ1-2, with a weak D call TRBD1 (5 bases). CDR3 length: 16 residues. Germline loops: CDR1 MGHRA, CDR2 YSYEKL. V shed 0 bases and J shed 5 bases, with 16 bases lying between them. DNA for the CDR3: TGCGCCAGCAGCCAAGAGGATTTGCAGGGCCGGTATGGCTACACCTTC. It codes for CASSQEDLQGRYGYTF.

This chain connects TRBV10-2 to TRBJ2-3; 12 bases are a match to TRBD2. V shed 10 bases and J 4 bases; nucleotides not matched to a gene: 9. Germline values: CDR1 WSHSY, CDR2 SAAADI. The CDR3 is made up of 15 amino acids. DNA for the CDR3: TGCGCCACCCAAATTACTAGCGGGAGGCCAGATACGCAGTATTTT. It codes for CATQITSGRPDTQYF.

The chain joins TRBV27 to TRBJ2-7; 9 bases match TRBD2. Per germline, CDR1 MNHEY and CDR2 SMNVEV (reference sequence). V gave up 0 bases and J gave up 4 bases; unmatched junction bases: 19. The CDR3 covers 20 residues. The CDR3 here is CASSLSGFEFLASGKYEQYF. CDR3 nucleotide sequence: TGTGCCAGCAGTTTATCGGGTTTCGAGTTTCTGGCTAGCGGGAAATACGAGCAGTACTTC.

The chain joins TRBV27 to TRBJ2-1, with TRBD2 identical over 10 bases. V lost 5 bases and J lost 6; bases outside the gene matches: 19. CDR3 size: 19 residues. From germline, CDR1 is MNHEY and CDR2 SMNVEV (reference sequence). The CDR3 coding sequence is TGTGCCAGCAGTCGCTACTCGCCGGGACTAGCGACGAAGTCCAATGAGCAGTTCTTC. Encoded protein: CASSRYSPGLATKSNEQFF.

The genes are TRBV29-1 and TRBJ1-1; TRBD1 might be the D (6 bases). Germline assignment: CDR1 SQVTM and CDR2 ANQGSEA. With 5 bases removed from V and 0 bases from J, the gap between germline ends came to 13 bases. The CDR3 contains 14 residues. The CDR3 here is CSVTRTVLNTEAFF. In DNA form, the CDR3 reads TGCAGCGTTACCCGGACAGTCTTGAACACTGAAGCTTTCTTT.

This sequence joins TRBV18 and TRBJ2-5; no clear D. V was pared by 3 bases and J by 2 bases, with 10 bases between. The CDR3 has 14 residues. Germline CDR1 reads KGHSH; CDR2 reads LQKENI. The chain's CDR3 is CASSPTLGQETQYF. The CDR3 DNA sequence: TGTGCCAGCTCACCGACACTTGGACAAGAGACCCAGTACTTC.

The chain combines TRBV29-1 with TRBJ2-3, with D possibly matching TRBD2 (5 bases). The CDR3 length is 14 residues. The germline CDR1 and CDR2 sequences are SQVTM and ANQGSEA. The V end was cut by 3 bases, the J end by 2 bases, with 12 bases between. CDR3: CSVDAGQTTDTQYF. The CDR3, as DNA: TGCAGCGTTGACGCGGGTCAGACCACAGATACGCAGTATTTT.

V gene TRBV5-4 combines with J gene TRBJ2-7; tentative D call: TRBD2 (6 bases). CDR1 SGHNT and CDR2 YYREEE come from the germline V gene (reference sequence). The length of the CDR3 is 14 residues. V shed 4 bases and J shed 2 bases, with 13 bases lying between them. CDR3 sequence (DNA): TGTGCCAGCAGCCACCCCGGGAGACCCTACGAGCAGTACTTC. It is translated as CASSHPGRPYEQYF.

This clone was counted a few times. This chain's CDR3 is CASSVAQTGVYGYTF. The CDR3 DNA is TGTGCCAGCAGCGTAGCTCAGACAGGGGTCTATGGCTACACCTTC. The chain is built from TRBV9 and TRBJ1-2; the match to TRBD1 covers 8 bases. The CDR3 loop spans 15 amino acids. Germline CDR1 and CDR2: SGDLS and YYNGEE. V trimming: 0 bases; J trimming: 4 bases; junction bases outside the gene matches: 5.

This clone showed up just a few times. The chain is built from TRBV6-4 and TRBJ1-1; 10 nucleotides align to TRBD1. Per the germline V gene, CDR1 is MRHNA and CDR2 is SNTAGT. The CDR3 contains 15 residues. After removal of 4 bases from V and 1 base from J, the junction contained 3 bases not matched to a gene. The CDR3: CASSVDRGRNTEAFF. In DNA, the CDR3 is TGTGCCAGCAGTGTTGACAGGGGGCGGAACACTGAAGCTTTCTTT.

The V call is TRBV2, the J call TRBJ2-1; maybe TRBD2 (5 bases). Germline V CDR1 and CDR2: SNHLY, FYNNEI. V was pared by 2 bases and J by 6 bases, with 11 bases between. This CDR3 spans 14 amino acids. In DNA form, the CDR3 reads TGTGCCAGCAGTGAATGGCTAGCCATCAATGAGCAGTTCTTC. Translation gives CASSEWLAINEQFF. The full variable domain, in which reference TRBV2 and TRBJ2-1 provide the parts outside the CDR3, is EPEVTQTPSHQVTQMGQEVILRCVPISNHLYFYWYRQILGQKVEFLVSFYNNEISEKSEIFDDQFSVERPDGSNFTLKIRSTKLEDSAMYFCASSEWLAINEQFFGPGTRLTVL.

The chain carries TRBV7-9 and TRBJ2-7, with 15 bases that match TRBD2. This CDR3 contains 16 residues. Trimming at V came to 2 bases and at J to 5 bases, leaving 4 bases not matched to a gene. Germline V lookup: CDR1 SEHNR, CDR2 FQNEAQ (reference sequence). In nucleotides, the CDR3 is TGTGCCAGCAGCTTATACGGGACTAGCGGGAGGAACGAGCAGTACTTC. Translated, it gives CASSLYGTSGRNEQYF.